The source of this TCR beta chain is a study of control samples from healthy donors and cancer patients. The germline CDR1 and CDR2 sequences are MDHEN and SYDVKM. This CDR3 has 14 residues. Trimming left V 6 bases short and J 8 bases short, with 14 bases between. Profiling relied on immunoSEQ multiplex PCR, and the TCRdb table lists in-frame clones only, not all of them. The table records some 130,000 clones, around 93% of them present only once. This chain links TRBV28 with TRBJ1-6, with D unresolved. This receptor was obtained from a woman in her fifties or sixties in good health. The specimen sequenced was blood. The CDR3 reads CASRPERGDSPLHF. Here the CDR3 DNA reads TGTGCCAGCAGGCCTGAGCGGGGTGATTCACCCCTCCACTTT.